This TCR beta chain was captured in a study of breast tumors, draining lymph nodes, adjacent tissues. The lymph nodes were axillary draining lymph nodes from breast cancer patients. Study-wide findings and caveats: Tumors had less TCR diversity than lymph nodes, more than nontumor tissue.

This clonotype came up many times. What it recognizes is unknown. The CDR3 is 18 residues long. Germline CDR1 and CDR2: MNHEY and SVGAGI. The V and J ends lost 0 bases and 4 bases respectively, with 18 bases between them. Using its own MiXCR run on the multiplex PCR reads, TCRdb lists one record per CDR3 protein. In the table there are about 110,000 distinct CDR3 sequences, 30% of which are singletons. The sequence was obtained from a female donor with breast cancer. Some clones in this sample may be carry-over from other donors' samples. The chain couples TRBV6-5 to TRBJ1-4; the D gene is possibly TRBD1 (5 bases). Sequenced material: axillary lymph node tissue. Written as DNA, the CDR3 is TGTGCCAGCAGTTACTCATTTTTGGGACGAGCTATTAATGAAAAACTGTTTTTT. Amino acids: CASSYSFLGRAINEKLFF.